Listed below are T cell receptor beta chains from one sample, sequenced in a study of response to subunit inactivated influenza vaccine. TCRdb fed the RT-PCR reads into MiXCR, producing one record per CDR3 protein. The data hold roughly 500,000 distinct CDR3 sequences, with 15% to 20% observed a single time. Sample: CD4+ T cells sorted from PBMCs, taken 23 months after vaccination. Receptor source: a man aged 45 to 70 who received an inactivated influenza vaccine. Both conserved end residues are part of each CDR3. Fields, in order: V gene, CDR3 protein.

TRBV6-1,CASSTVNRAYEQYF
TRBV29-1,CSVESMGDTQYF
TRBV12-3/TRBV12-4,CAASTDGANVLTF
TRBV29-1,CSVTGTTPYEQYF
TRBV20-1,CSAKGRLNTEAFF
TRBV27,CASSTIRAPYEQYF
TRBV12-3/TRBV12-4,CASRRGQFNSPLHF
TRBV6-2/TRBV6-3,CASSSIRANSNQPQHF
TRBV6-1,CASKPSGNTGELFF
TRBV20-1,CSANRGLDEKLFF
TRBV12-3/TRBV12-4,CASSPWGAGKETQYF
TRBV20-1,CSARDLRVGTQYF
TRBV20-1,CSAKTGGTEAFF
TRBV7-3,CASTSRGRNSTDTQYF
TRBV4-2,CASSQGDSYYSNQPQHF
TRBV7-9,CASSENTARQYF
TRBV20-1,CSAPLGSGSLITQYF
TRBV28,CASLGTLGNQPQHF